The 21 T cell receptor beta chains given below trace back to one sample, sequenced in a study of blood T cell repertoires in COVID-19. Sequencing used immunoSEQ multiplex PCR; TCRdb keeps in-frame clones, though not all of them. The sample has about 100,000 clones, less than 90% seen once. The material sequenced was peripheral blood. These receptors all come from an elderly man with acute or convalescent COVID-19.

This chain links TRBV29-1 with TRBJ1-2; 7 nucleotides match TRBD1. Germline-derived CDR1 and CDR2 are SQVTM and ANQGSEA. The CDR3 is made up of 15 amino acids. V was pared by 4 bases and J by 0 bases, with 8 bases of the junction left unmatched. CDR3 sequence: CSVGRDRRSNYGYTF. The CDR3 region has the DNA TGCAGCGTTGGCCGGGACAGAAGATCTAACTATGGCTACACCTTC.

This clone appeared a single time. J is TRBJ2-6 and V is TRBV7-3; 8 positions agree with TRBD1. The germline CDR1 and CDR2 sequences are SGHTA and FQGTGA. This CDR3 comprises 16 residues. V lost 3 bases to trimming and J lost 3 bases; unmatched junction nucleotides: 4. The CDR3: CASSFGTGGGANVLTF. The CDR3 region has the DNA TGTGCCAGCAGCTTCGGAACAGGGGGTGGGGCCAACGTCCTGACTTTC.

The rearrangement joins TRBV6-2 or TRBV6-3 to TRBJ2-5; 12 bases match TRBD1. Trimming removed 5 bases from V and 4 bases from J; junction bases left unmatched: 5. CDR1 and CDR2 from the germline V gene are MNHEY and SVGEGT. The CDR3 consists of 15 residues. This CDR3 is CASSGGTGGRETQYF. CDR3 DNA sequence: TGTGCCAGCAGTGGGGGGACAGGGGGCCGAGAGACCCAGTACTTC.

CDR3 coding DNA: TGTGCCACCAGTGATTTTGGGGGCGTCTCTGGAAACACCATATATTTT. This sequence encodes CATSDFGGVSGNTIYF. The rearrangement uses TRBV24-1 and TRBJ1-3; the D gene is possibly TRBD1 (6 bases). The CDR3 has 16 amino acids. V was trimmed by 1 base and J by 0 bases, leaving 9 bases between them. Per germline, CDR1 KGHDR and CDR2 SFDVKD.

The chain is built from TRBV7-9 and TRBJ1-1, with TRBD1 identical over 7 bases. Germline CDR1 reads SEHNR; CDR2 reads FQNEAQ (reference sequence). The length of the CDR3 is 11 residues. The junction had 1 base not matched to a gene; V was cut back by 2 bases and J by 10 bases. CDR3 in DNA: TGTGCCAGCAGCTTACGGGACAGAGCTTTCTTT. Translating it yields CASSLRDRAFF. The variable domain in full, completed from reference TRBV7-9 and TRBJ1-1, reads DTGVSQNPRHKITKRGQNVTFRCDPISEHNRLYWYRQTLGQGPEFLTYFQNEAQLEKSRLLSDRFSAERPKGSFSTLEIQRTEQGDSAMYLCASSLRDRAFFGQGTRLTVV.

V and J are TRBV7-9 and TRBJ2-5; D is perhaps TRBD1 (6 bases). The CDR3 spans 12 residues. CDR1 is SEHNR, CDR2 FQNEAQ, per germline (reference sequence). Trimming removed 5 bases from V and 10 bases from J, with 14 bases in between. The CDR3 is CASSQGGPNQYF. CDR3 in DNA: TGTGCCAGCAGCCAAGGGGGTCCTAACCAGTACTTC.

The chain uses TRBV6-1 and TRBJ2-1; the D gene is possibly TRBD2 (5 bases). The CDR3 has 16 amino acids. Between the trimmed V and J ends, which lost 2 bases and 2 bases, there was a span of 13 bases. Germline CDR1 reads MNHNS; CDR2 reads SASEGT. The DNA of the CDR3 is TGTGCCAGCAGTGAATTAGGGCTAGCCCCCTACAATGAGCAGTTCTTC. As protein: CASSELGLAPYNEQFF.

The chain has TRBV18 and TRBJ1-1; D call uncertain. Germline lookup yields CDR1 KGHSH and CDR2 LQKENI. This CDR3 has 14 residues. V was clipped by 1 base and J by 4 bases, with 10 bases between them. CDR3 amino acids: CASSPLQQSTEAFF. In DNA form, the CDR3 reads TGTGCCAGCTCACCACTTCAACAGTCCACTGAAGCTTTCTTT.

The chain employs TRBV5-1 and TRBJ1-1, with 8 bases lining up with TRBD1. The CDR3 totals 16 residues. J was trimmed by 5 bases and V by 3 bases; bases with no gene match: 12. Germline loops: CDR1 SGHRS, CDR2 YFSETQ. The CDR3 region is CASSSIPGGAGTEAFF. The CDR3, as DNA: TGCGCCAGCAGCTCGATCCCAGGGGGCGCGGGGACTGAAGCTTTCTTT.

CDR3 DNA sequence: TGTGCCAGCAGCCAGGGGACTAGCGGAGTACCCCTCCAAGAGACCCAGTACTTC. Translation gives CASSQGTSGVPLQETQYF. The V and J genes are TRBV14 and TRBJ2-5, with 11 positions matching TRBD2. The CDR3 covers 18 residues. After removal of 3 bases from V and 1 base from J, the junction contained 10 bases not matched to a gene. Looked up from germline, CDR1 is SGHDN and CDR2 is FVKESK. The variable domain in full, with the rest retrieved from reference TRBV14 and TRBJ2-5, is EAGVTQFPSHSVIEKGQTVTLRCDPISGHDNLYWYRRVMGKEIKFLLHFVKESKQDESGMPNNRFLAERTGGTYSTLKVQPAELEDSGVYFCASSQGTSGVPLQETQYFGPGTRLLVL.

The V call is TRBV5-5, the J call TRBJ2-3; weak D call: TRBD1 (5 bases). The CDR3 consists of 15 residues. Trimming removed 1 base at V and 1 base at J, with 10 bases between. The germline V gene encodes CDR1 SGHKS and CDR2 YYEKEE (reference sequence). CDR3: CASSLLGLGTDTQYF. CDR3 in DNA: TGTGCCAGCAGCTTGCTGGGGCTAGGCACAGATACGCAGTATTTT.

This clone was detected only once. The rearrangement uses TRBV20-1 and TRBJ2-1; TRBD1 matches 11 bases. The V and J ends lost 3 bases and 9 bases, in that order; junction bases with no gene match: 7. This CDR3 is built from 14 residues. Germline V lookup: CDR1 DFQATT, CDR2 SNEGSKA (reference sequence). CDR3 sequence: CSASSGTGGGEQFF. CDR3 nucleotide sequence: TGCAGTGCTAGTAGTGGGACAGGGGGTGGTGAGCAGTTCTTC.

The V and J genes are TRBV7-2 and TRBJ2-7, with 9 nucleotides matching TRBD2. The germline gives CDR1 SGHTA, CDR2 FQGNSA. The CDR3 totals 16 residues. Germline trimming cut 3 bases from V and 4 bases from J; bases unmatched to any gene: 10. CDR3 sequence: CASSFLIGTSSYEQYF. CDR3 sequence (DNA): TGTGCCAGCAGCTTTCTTATAGGGACTAGCTCATACGAGCAGTACTTC.

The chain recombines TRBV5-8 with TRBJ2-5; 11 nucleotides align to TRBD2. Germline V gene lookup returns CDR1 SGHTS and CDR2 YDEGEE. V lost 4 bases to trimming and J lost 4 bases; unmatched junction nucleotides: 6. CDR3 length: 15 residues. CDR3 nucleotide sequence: TGTGCCAGCAGCCAAGGGCTAGCGGGAGGAGAGACCCAGTACTTC. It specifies CASSQGLAGGETQYF.

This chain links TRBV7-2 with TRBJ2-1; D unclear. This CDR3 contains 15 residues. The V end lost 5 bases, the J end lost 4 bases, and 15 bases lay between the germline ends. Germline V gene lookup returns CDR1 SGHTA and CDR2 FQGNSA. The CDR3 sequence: CASSVIRGAYNEQFF. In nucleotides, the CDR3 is TGTGCCAGCAGCGTCATCCGAGGTGCTTACAATGAGCAGTTCTTC.

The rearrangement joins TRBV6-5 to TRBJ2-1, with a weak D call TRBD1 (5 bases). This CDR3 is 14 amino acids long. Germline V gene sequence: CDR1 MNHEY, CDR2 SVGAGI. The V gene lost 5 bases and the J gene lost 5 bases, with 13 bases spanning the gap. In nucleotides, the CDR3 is TGTGCCAGCAGTCTAATGGCAGGGCACAATGAGCAGTTCTTC. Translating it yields CASSLMAGHNEQFF.

CDR3 region: CASSSEGADRNQPQHF. The CDR3 nucleotides are TGTGCCAGCAGTTCCGAAGGGGCAGACCGCAATCAGCCCCAGCATTTT. This sequence joins TRBV28 and TRBJ1-5; TRBD1 is a possible D gene (5 bases). V lost 4 bases to trimming and J lost 2 bases, with 15 bases between them. Germline loops: CDR1 MDHEN, CDR2 SYDVKM. This CDR3 is 16 amino acids long.

The CDR3 nucleotides read TGTGCCAGCAGCGTAGCTACAAGTCGTGGCAGGGCCGTAGATACGCAGTATTTT. This gives the protein CASSVATSRGRAVDTQYF. The chain combines TRBV9 with TRBJ2-3; the D gene is possibly TRBD1 (5 bases). In germline, CDR1 is SGDLS, CDR2 YYNGEE. Trimming removed 0 bases at V and 5 bases at J, with 22 bases between. This CDR3 comprises 18 residues.

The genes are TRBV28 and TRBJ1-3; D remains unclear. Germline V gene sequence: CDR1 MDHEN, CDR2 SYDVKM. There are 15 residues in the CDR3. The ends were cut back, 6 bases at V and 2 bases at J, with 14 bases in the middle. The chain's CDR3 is CASSLPAGTGNTIYF. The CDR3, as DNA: TGTGCCAGCAGCCTGCCGGCGGGGACTGGAAACACCATATATTTT.

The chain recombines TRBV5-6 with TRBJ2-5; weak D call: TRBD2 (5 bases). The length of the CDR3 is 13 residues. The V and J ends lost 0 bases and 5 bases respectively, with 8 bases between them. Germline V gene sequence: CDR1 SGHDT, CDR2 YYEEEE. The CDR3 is CASSLGGLETQYF. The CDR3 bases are TGTGCCAGCAGCTTGGGAGGGTTGGAGACCCAGTACTTC.

CDR3: CASSSRTGRGAEAFF. Written as DNA, the CDR3 is TGTGCCAGCAGTTCCCGGACAGGGAGGGGAGCTGAAGCTTTCTTT. The chain couples TRBV27 to TRBJ1-1; 8 bases fit TRBD1. Germline lookup yields CDR1 MNHEY and CDR2 SMNVEV (reference sequence). CDR3 length: 15 residues. V shed 4 bases and J 6 bases; nucleotides not matched to a gene: 10.